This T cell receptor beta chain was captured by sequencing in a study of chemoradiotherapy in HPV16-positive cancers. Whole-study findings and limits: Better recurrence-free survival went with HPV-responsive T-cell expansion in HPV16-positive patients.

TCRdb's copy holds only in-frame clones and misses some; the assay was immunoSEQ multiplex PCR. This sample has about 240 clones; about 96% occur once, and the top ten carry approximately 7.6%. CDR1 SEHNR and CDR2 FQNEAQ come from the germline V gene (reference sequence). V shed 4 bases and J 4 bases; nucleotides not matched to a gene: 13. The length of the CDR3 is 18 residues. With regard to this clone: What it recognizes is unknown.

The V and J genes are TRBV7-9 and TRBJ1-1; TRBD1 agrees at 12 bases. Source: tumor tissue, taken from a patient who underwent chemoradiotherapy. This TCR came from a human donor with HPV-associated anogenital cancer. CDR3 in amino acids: CASSYSEGQGARGTEAFF. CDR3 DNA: TGTGCCAGCAGCTACTCAGAGGGACAGGGGGCGCGTGGCACTGAAGCTTTCTTT.